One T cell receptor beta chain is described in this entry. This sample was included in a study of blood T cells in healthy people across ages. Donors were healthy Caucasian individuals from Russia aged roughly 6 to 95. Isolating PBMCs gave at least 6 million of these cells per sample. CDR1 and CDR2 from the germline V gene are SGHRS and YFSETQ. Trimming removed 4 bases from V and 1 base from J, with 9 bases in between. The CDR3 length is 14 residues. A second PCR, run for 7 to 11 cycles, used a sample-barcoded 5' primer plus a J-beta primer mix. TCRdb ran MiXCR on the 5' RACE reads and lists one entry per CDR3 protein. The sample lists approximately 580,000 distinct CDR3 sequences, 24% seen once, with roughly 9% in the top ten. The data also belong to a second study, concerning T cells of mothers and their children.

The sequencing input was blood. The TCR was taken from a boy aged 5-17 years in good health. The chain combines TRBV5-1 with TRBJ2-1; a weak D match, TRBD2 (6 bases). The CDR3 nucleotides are TGCGCCAGCAGCGGACTACCTTCCTACAATGAGCAGTTCTTC. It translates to CASSGLPSYNEQFF.